This record covers a single TCR beta chain. The record originates from a study of blood T cell repertoires in COVID-19. Study-level background: Spain, Italy and the United States supplied samples that represented acute and convalescent COVID-19. The cDNA or gDNA used as material had been derived from T cells, B-cell-depleted T cells, or PBMCs.

CDR1 is SGDLS, CDR2 YYNGEE, per germline. The V and J ends lost 0 bases and 2 bases respectively, with 12 bases between them. CDR3 length: 15 residues. In the original workflow: It was from reference gene primer amplification that nucleated cell counts were estimated. Libraries were prepared by immunoSEQ multiplex PCR; TCRdb keeps only in-frame clonotypes and omits some of them. V and J calls and clone size are those listed in that table; D and trimming were worked out from the DNA. The data contain 150,000 to 200,000 clones, around 86% of them seen just once; the ten biggest clones take up about 5.7%.

The source material was peripheral blood. The receptor was derived from a woman aged 40-49 years with acute or convalescent COVID-19. The gene calls are TRBV9 and TRBJ2-7, with D possibly being TRBD1 (5 bases). The CDR3 reads CASSVGPDIPYEQYF. The CDR3 DNA reads as TGTGCCAGCAGCGTAGGTCCGGACATTCCCTACGAGCAGTACTTC. Filled out from reference TRBV9 and TRBJ2-7, the complete variable domain reads DSGVTQTPKHLITATGQRVTLRCSPRSGDLSVYWYQQSLDQGLQFLIQYYNGEERAKGNILERFSAQQFPDLHSELNLSSLELGDSALYFCASSVGPDIPYEQYFGPGTRLTVT.